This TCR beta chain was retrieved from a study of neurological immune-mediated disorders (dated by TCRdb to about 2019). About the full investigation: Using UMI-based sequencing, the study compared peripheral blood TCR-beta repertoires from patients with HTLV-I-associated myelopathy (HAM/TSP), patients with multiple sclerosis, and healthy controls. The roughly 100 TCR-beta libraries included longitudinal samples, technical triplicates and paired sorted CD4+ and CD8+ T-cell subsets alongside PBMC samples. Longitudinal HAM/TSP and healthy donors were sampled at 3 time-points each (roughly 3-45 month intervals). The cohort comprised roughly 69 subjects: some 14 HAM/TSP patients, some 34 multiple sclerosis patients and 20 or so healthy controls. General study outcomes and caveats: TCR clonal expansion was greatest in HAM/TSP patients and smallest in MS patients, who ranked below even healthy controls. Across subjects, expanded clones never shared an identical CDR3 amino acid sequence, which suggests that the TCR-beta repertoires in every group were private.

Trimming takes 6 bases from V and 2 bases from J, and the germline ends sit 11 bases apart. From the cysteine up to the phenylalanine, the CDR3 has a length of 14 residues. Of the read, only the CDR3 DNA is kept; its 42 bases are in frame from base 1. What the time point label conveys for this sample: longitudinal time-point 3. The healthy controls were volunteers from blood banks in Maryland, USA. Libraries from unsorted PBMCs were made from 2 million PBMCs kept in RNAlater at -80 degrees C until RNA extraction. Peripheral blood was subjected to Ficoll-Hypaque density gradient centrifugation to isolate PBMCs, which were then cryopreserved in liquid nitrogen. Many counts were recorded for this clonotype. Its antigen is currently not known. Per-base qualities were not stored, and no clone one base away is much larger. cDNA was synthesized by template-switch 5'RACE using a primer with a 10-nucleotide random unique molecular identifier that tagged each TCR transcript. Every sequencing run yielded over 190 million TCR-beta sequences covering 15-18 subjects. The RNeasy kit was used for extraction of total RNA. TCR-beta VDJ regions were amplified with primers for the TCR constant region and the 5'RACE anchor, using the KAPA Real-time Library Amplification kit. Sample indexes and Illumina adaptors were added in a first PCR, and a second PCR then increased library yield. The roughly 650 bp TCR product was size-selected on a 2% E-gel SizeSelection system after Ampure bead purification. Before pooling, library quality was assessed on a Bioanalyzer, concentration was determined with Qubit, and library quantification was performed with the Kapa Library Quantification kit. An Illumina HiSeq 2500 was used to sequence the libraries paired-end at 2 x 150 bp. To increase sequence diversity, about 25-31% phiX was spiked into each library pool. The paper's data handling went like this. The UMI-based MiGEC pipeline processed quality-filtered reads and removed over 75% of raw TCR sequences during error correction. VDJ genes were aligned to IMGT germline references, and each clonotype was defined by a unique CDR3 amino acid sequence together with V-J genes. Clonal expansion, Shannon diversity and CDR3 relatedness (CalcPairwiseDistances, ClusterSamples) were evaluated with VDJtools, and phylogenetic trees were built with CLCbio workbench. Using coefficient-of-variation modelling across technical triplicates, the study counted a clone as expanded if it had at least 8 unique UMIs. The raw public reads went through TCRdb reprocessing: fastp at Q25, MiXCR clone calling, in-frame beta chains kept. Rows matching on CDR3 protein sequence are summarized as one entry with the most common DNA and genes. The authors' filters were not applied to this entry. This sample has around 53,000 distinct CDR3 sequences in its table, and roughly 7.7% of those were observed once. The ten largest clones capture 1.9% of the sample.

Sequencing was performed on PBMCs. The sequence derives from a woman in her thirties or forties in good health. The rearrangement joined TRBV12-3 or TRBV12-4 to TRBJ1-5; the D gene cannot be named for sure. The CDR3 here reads CASSEQAGNQPQHF. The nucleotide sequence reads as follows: TGTGCCAGCAGCGAACAAGCGGGCAATCAGCCCCAGCATTTT.